Each of the 21 T cell receptor beta chains below was sequenced from the same sample in a study of CD8+CD57+ T cells in acquired aplastic anemia (dated by TCRdb to the late 2010s). Flow cytometry had shown CD8+CD57+ cell expansion in the patients selected for sequencing. These reads were obtained on an Illumina HiSeq 2000. TCR beta VDJ combination and CDR3 sequence profiling used genomic DNA as the template. The public reads were reanalyzed by TCRdb: fastp trimming at Q25, MiXCR alignment, in-frame beta chains only. Every distinct CDR3 protein forms one entry, paired with its most common genes and DNA. The sample table contains tens of thousands of distinct CDR3 sequences; only one count was recorded for around 70% of them. More than 80% of the sample is held by the ten biggest clonotypes. What was sequenced was sorted CD4+, CD8+, or CD8+CD57+ T cells (not recorded which) from PBMCs. These receptors came from a human donor with aplastic anemia.

This clonotype was observed a handful of times. The chain employs TRBV20-1 and TRBJ1-1; D is unresolved. This CDR3 region has 14 residues. CDR1 DFQATT and CDR2 SNEGSKA come from the germline V gene (reference sequence). V gave up 0 bases and J gave up 1 base, with 9 bases separating them. The CDR3 region is CSARDRAANTEAFF. The CDR3 nucleotides read TGCAGTGCTAGAGATCGGGCAGCGAACACTGAAGCTTTCTTT.

The gene calls are TRBV12-3 or TRBV12-4 and TRBJ2-7, with 7 bases lining up with TRBD2. The V gene end was trimmed by 5 bases and the J gene end by 0 bases; junction bases not matched to a gene: 4. This CDR3 has 14 residues. This CDR3 reads CASSPSGGSYEQYF. The CDR3 nucleotides read TGTGCCAGCAGTCCTAGCGGAGGCTCCTACGAGCAGTACTTC.

The chain uses TRBV12-3 or TRBV12-4 and TRBJ1-6; tentatively, D is TRBD1 (6 bases). V lost 5 bases, J lost 4 bases, and 12 bases lay in between. The CDR3 sequence is 15 residues long. The CDR3 nucleotides read TGTGCCAGCAGTCTGGCGGGGGCATATAATTCACCCCTCCACTTT. Residues: CASSLAGAYNSPLHF.

The V and J genes are TRBV2 and TRBJ1-3; TRBD1 might be the D (5 bases). Trimming pared 4 bases from V and 3 bases from J, leaving 7 bases between. Germline lookup yields CDR1 SNHLY and CDR2 FYNNEI. This CDR3 has 13 residues. CDR3 amino acids: CASSAGSGNTIYF. In DNA form, the CDR3 reads TGTGCCAGCAGTGCAGGGAGTGGAAACACCATATATTTT.

This chain links TRBV27 with TRBJ1-1; weak D call: TRBD1 (6 bases). Deletions cut 4 bases from V and 5 bases from J, with 17 bases between. The CDR3 has 15 amino acids. Germline CDR1 reads MNHEY; CDR2 reads SMNVEV (reference sequence). As DNA, the CDR3 is TGTGCCAGCAGTTCCCGTTACAGGGCCAGGACTGAAGCTTTCTTT. Amino acid sequence: CASSSRYRARTEAFF.

This clonotype has just a few counts. V and J are TRBV24-1 and TRBJ2-5; 10 positions agree with TRBD1. Unmatched junction bases numbered 7, after V lost 0 bases and J lost 4 bases. CDR3 size: 17 residues. Per the germline V gene, CDR1 is KGHDR and CDR2 is SFDVKD. The CDR3 DNA is TGTGCCACCAGTGATTTGGACAGGGGGCAACGGTCAGAGACCCAGTACTTC. Protein: CATSDLDRGQRSETQYF.

This chain uses TRBV20-1 with TRBJ1-2, with a possible D match to TRBD1 (5 bases). In germline, CDR1 is DFQATT, CDR2 SNEGSKA (reference sequence). Trimming removed 0 bases from V and 5 bases from J, with 10 bases in between. The CDR3 is 13 amino acids. This chain's CDR3 is CSARDVREYGYTF. CDR3 nucleotides: TGCAGTGCTAGAGATGTCAGGGAATATGGCTACACCTTC.

This chain links TRBV15 with TRBJ1-4; 9 bases line up with TRBD1. The CDR3 runs 18 residues. Looked up from germline, CDR1 is LNHNV and CDR2 is YYDKDF (reference sequence). J was trimmed by 3 bases and V by 3 bases; bases with no gene match: 11. This CDR3 is CATSRITGGGGANEKLFF. The CDR3 bases are TGTGCCACCAGCAGGATCACAGGGGGCGGTGGAGCTAATGAAAAACTGTTTTTT. The whole variable domain, filled in from reference TRBV15 and TRBJ1-4, reads DAMVIQNPRYQVTQFGKPVTLSCSQTLNHNVMYWYQQKSSQAPKLLFHYYDKDFNNEADTPDNFQSRRPNTSFCFLDIRSPGLGDTAMYLCATSRITGGGGANEKLFFGSGTQLSVL.

The chain couples TRBV15 to TRBJ2-5; 7 bases line up with TRBD2. J was trimmed by 2 bases and V by 1 base; bases with no gene match: 7. This CDR3 has 16 residues. From germline, CDR1 is LNHNV and CDR2 YYDKDF (reference sequence). DNA of the CDR3: TGTGCCACCAGCAGAGGTTCTAGCGGAGTGCAAGAGACCCAGTACTTC. It specifies CATSRGSSGVQETQYF.

This clonotype was seen a handful of times. The chain employs TRBV29-1 and TRBJ2-5; D possibly uses TRBD1 or TRBD2 (5 bases each). The V gene lost 6 bases and the J gene lost 2 bases, with 13 bases spanning the gap. Germline values: CDR1 SQVTM, CDR2 ANQGSEA. The CDR3 is 13 amino acids. CDR3 DNA sequence: TGCAGCGTGGGGCGGGCAGTTCAAGAGACCCAGTACTTC. Its protein product is CSVGRAVQETQYF.

The chain has TRBV2 and TRBJ2-7; 8 nucleotides line up with TRBD1. The V gene end was trimmed by 5 bases and the J gene end by 5 bases; junction bases not matched to a gene: 8. CDR1 and CDR2 from the germline V gene are SNHLY and FYNNEI. CDR3 length: 14 amino acids. The CDR3 DNA sequence: TGTGCCAGCAGTTTCGGGACAGGTGGCGACGAGCAGTACTTC. Its translation: CASSFGTGGDEQYF.

On this clonotype itself: This sequence may be a read error, since a much larger clone differs from it by one base. V gene TRBV4-1 combines with J gene TRBJ2-1; the D gene is possibly TRBD2 (6 bases). V lost 0 bases to trimming and J lost 9 bases, with 18 bases between them. CDR1 is MGHRA, CDR2 YSYEKL, per germline. The length of the CDR3 is 16 residues. CDR3 coding DNA: TGCGCCAGCAGCCAAGAATCGCCTGGCGGGAACATTGAGCAGTTCTTC. As protein: CASSQESPGGNIEQFF.

The chain couples TRBV19 to TRBJ1-2; the D is unclear. The CDR3 consists of 14 residues. Between the trimmed V and J ends, which lost 7 bases and 3 bases, there was a span of 15 bases. Looked up from germline, CDR1 is LNHDA and CDR2 is SQIVND (reference sequence). Here the CDR3 DNA reads TGTGCCAGTACCCCGACTCAATCCCACTATGGCTACACCTTC. Amino acids: CASTPTQSHYGYTF.

This clonotype was counted between two and nine times. In DNA form, the CDR3 reads TGTGCCAGCAGTGAACCCAGGTACCAAGAGACCCAGTACTTC. Translation: CASSEPRYQETQYF. The rearrangement uses TRBV6-1 and TRBJ2-5; the D is unclear. Deletions cut 2 bases from V and 0 bases from J, with 7 bases between. The CDR3 spans 14 residues. Looked up from germline, CDR1 is MNHNS and CDR2 is SASEGT.

V usage is TRBV24-1 and J usage is TRBJ2-3; maybe TRBD1 (5 bases). V lost 6 bases and J lost 11, with 20 bases in between. Germline CDR1 KGHDR, CDR2 SFDVKD. CDR3 size: 14 residues. The CDR3 nucleotides read TGTGCCACCAGTAGTTTCTCTGGGCCAGGGATGCAGTATTTT. Amino acid sequence: CATSSFSGPGMQYF.

The chain employs TRBV25-1 and TRBJ1-4; 11 positions match TRBD1. The ends lost 4 bases at V and 8 bases at J; junction bases unmatched: 3. Germline V lookup: CDR1 MGHDK, CDR2 SYGVNS. The CDR3 has 14 amino acids. The chain's CDR3 is CASSGTGGTEKLFF. CDR3 DNA: TGTGCCAGCAGTGGGACAGGGGGCACCGAAAAACTGTTTTTT.

About this clonotype: No conserved phenylalanine or tryptophan ends this CDR3, so it is likely a read error. The chain carries TRBV15 and TRBJ2-3, with D perhaps TRBD1 or TRBD2 (6 bases each). The CDR3 has 16 residues. In germline, CDR1 is LNHNV, CDR2 YYDKDF (reference sequence). Trimming took off 4 bases at V and 1 base at J, with 15 bases between the two ends. CDR3 residues: CATSKEGGSGTDTQYS. The CDR3 coding sequence is TGTGCCACCAGCAAAGAGGGGGGTTCGGGCACAGATACGCAGTATTCT.

The chain couples TRBV2 to TRBJ1-1; D possibly corresponds to TRBD1 (6 bases). V lost 4 bases and J lost 6, with 12 bases in between. The germline V gene has CDR1 SNHLY and CDR2 FYNNEI. The CDR3 covers 13 residues. CDR3 bases: TGTGCCAGCAGTGGTCCAGGGGAACCTGAAGCTTTCTTT. Its protein product is CASSGPGEPEAFF.

CDR3 bases: TGTGCCAGCGGCCAACCGGGATCTTCCTACAATGAGCAGTTCTTC. Translated: CASGQPGSSYNEQFF. V and J are TRBV2 and TRBJ2-1; a possible D gene is TRBD2 (5 bases). CDR3 size: 15 residues. The V and J ends lost 8 bases and 1 base respectively, with 15 bases between them. Germline V lookup: CDR1 SNHLY, CDR2 FYNNEI.

This chain uses TRBV19 with TRBJ2-6; no clear D gene. The CDR3 is 14 residues long. Between the trimmed V and J ends, which lost 9 bases and 2 bases, there was a span of 11 bases. Per germline, CDR1 LNHDA and CDR2 SQIVND (reference sequence). The CDR3 DNA reads as TGTGCCAGGAGGATGGGGACTGGGGCCAACGTCCTGACTTTC. It encodes CARRMGTGANVLTF.

The chain is built from TRBV19 and TRBJ1-5, with D perhaps matching TRBD1 (6 bases). This CDR3 is 15 amino acids long. V was shortened by 3 bases and J by 3 bases, with 12 bases between the two germline ends. In germline, CDR1 is LNHDA, CDR2 SQIVND (reference sequence). CDR3 nucleotide sequence: TGTGCCAGTAGTATGTATACAGGGCCCAATCAGCCCCAGCATTTT. Residues: CASSMYTGPNQPQHF.